Sequencing of this T cell receptor (beta chain) was carried out in a study of cytomegalovirus exposure and HLA in healthy donors listed by TCRdb under 2017. Study-wide context: In an earlier analysis of roughly 590 of the donors, about 270 Gb of sequence data and some 120 million unique TCR beta sequences from roughly 190 million T cells were reported. An early release that covered more than 550 HLA-typed donors contained approximately 300 gigabases of sequencing data and roughly 84 million unique TCR sequences. Among the approximately 400 genotyped donors, about 85% belonged to the genetic ancestry cluster associated with self-reported Caucasian donors. The study aimed to test whether signatures of past pathogen exposure could be identified by cataloging public T cell receptors. The T cell repertoires of several hundred subjects were profiled by immunosequencing and related to cytomegalovirus serostatus. Besides the first cohort of hundreds of subjects, a separate validation cohort made up of 120 or so different subjects was used. High-throughput TCR immunosequencing, statistical association of individual TCRs with disease status, and machine learning were combined to predict cytomegalovirus infection status. A later analysis re-examined previously published TCR beta repertoires from roughly 720 donors and added high-resolution HLA genotyping to investigate patterns of TCR occurrence. In the later analysis, no new phenotypic data were used to find candidate immune exposures; instead, reliance was placed on TCR beta sequences and their occurrence across donors. An earlier analysis of a few hundred of the donors applied high-throughput TCR beta sequencing to assess whether each TCR beta V gene segment acted as functional or pseudogenic. Donor age, sex, ethnicity and CMV serostatus were compiled alongside the repertoire data. In a later genetic analysis, genome-wide SNP genotypes for about 55% of the roughly 670 donors were used, and that subset was treated as a discovery cohort. Every discovery cohort repertoire had been produced on one sequencing platform. HLA typing included class I and class II loci at four-digit resolution. Typing coverage varied by locus: about 620-630 donors for A, B, C, DRB1 and DQB1; roughly 560 for DQA1; 600 to 610 for DPA1; about 450 for DPB1. Because of strong linkage in the cohort, roughly five DR-DQ haplotypes were treated as single units for association and clustering. On average, 235,054 unique TCR beta nucleotide sequences were sequenced per donor among 398 genotyped donors of the cohort, with about 19% of those sequences being non-productive.

A note on this clone: The target of this receptor is not known. The sample holds no much larger clone one base away, and base qualities are not on file.

CDR1 SQVTM and CDR2 ANQGSEA were looked up in the germline V gene. Reading from cysteine to phenylalanine, the CDR3 counts 12 amino acids. Left in the record is the CDR3 DNA by itself, 36 bases read in frame from the first base. Library construction relied on the immunoSEQ multiplex PCR assay. For the multiplex PCR, a mixture combining 60 forward primers for TCR Vbeta segments and 13 reverse primers for TCR Jbeta segments was used. The CDR3 region of rearranged TCR beta genes was amplified from genomic DNA with a multiplex PCR assay. The amplified TCR beta libraries were sequenced on the Illumina HiSeq System as 87-base-pair reads. Per the authors' processing: In a later analysis, tens of millions of unique TCR beta chains were counted across the 666 repertoires, and roughly 11 million of these chains were shared by at least two donors. To remove PCR and sequencing errors, raw reads were error-corrected and collapsed into unique sequences using a nearest-neighbor algorithm that merged closely related sequences. V, D and J gene segments were assigned by aligning CDR3 sequences to IMGT reference sequences. For a sequence to be retained, at least a six-nucleotide match to both a V gene segment and a J gene segment was required. Rearrangements were classified as productive when the CDR3 lacked stop codons and remained in frame with V and J, and all other rearrangements were classified as non-productive. CDR3 was defined by IMGT convention, running from the second conserved V-encoded cysteine to the conserved J-encoded phenylalanine. Sequences without an unambiguous match to a single V gene segment were excluded from the earlier analysis of approximately 600 of the donors. An earlier analysis of some 500 of the donors classified V segments as functional when productive rearrangements were above 56.7% and as segregating when the standard deviation between donors was above 5%. A statistical classification framework was built for diagnosing cytomegalovirus status from the catalog of TCR beta chain sequences. A later analysis assigned V and J genes by comparing TCR nucleotide sequences with IMGT/GENE-DB human TR gene sequences. A later analysis assigned CDR3 sequences and most-parsimonious VDJ recombination scenarios with the TCRdist pipeline. In a later analysis, each TCR beta chain was defined by its CDR3 amino acid sequence together with its V-gene family, and reads lacking a unique V-gene family were excluded. In a later analysis, approximately 590 highly shared, low-generation-probability nucleotide sequences were removed to address suspected cross-contamination and a sequencing artifact. For each public chain, a later analysis derived a clonal expansion index from normalized ranks of inferred template counts within each repertoire. Generation probabilities in a later analysis came from a VDJ recombination model fitted to out-of-frame rearrangements, and those results were checked against IGoR. In a later analysis, TCR-TCR, TCR-HLA and TCR-CMV co-occurrence was scored with hypergeometric tests, and a repertoire-size bias correction was applied to TCR pairs. A later analysis estimated false discovery rates by permuting HLA or CMV assignments 20 times. In a later analysis, co-occurring TCRs were grouped using DBSCAN, with TCRdist sequence similarity added in when clustering inside HLA-allele-positive subsets. Repertoires with fewer than 30,000 or more than 120,000 public chains, plus five repertoires with anomalous nucleotide sharing, were excluded from co-occurrence clustering. In its TCRdb copy, this immuneACCESS table keeps in-frame sequences only and misses some clones. Where compared with another copy, unresolved V genes explain less than half of these, and the others have no known cause. The V and J calls and clone size are taken from that table; D and trimming were inferred from the DNA. This sample has roughly 97,000 clones in its table, and about 9.4% of those were observed once. The ten largest clonotypes hold approximately 6.1% of the sample.

The cohort was made up of approximately 670 healthy bone marrow donors. At the time of sampling, all cohort members were nominally healthy, though unrecorded immune exposures were likely present. The donor was CMV seropositive and was included in the group of some 290 seropositive cohort members. Every donor gave a peripheral blood sample, and the peripheral blood mononuclear cells from that sample were used for TCR beta sequencing. The Qiagen DNeasy Blood Extraction Kit was used to extract genomic DNA from the blood cell samples. Findings and caveats that apply to the study as a whole: Compared with the roughly 670-donor mean, donors in an Asian-associated ancestry cluster had fewer N-insertions in productive TCRs, according to a later genetic analysis. According to a later analysis, TCR association rates differed among HLA loci, with DRB1 alleles showing the most associated TCRs and HLA-C alleles showing the fewest. In a later analysis, HLA-associated TCR beta chains showed more clonal expansion and lower generation probabilities than non-associated chains that were equally common. In an earlier analysis of fewer than 750 of the donors, most TCR beta V segments were observed in productive rearrangements about 90% or about 30% of the time, broadly matching IMGT annotations. In both the original and validation cohorts, the classifier was reported to diagnose cytomegalovirus status with high specificity and sensitivity. Some IMGT-functional V segments, including TRBV6-2 and TRBV6-3, could not be distinguished by the 87-base-pair reads and were therefore excluded. Because HLA typing was missing for some donors at each locus, association tests included only the typed subset. Strong co-occurrence of HLA alleles, especially DR and DQ, made assigning TCR associations to individual alleles difficult. Several of the top co-occurrence clusters appeared to be linked to parvovirus B19, influenza, CMV and Epstein-Barr virus, according to a later analysis. Roughly uniform sequencing depth across donors was assumed in presence/absence analyses, although this assumption may not hold. A further reported finding was that TCR beta sequences accurately predicted the HLA-A and HLA-B alleles for most subjects in the first cohort. A later genetic analysis associated a missense DCLRE1C variant with V-gene and J-gene trimming of TCR beta chains, and an independent cohort replicated the association. Most TCR sequences were seen in very few donors, while some public TCRs were found in many individuals. Correlated functional status among segregating V segments might be attributable to linkage disequilibrium, but an unknown experimental factor could not be ruled out. Only TCR beta chains were sequenced in this cohort, and the absence of alpha or paired-chain data limited detectable features. The sequencing pipeline was judged likely to have produced a cluster of highly shared sequence variants as a technical artifact. In the study, approximately 160 TCR beta chains were listed as associated with cytomegalovirus. A few of the identified cytomegalovirus-associated TCR beta chains were confirmed in vitro to be specific for cytomegalovirus antigens. According to the authors, the approach could potentially be generalized to other disease states and immunological phenotypes. In a later analysis, over 15,000 TCR beta sequences were associated with specific HLA alleles at a false discovery rate of 0.05. Because counts were too low, 15 or so rarely observed V segments, including chromosome 9 orphons, were excluded from the earlier analysis of 587 of the donors. In a later analysis, most CMV-associated TCR beta chains were found to appear HLA-restricted, with HLA associations seemingly driven largely by CMV exposure. The only immune exposure information available for the cohort was CMV serostatus.

The sequenced sample consisted of PBMCs. The clonotype comes from a man in his forties in good health and CMV-seropositive. Here the chain combines TRBV29-1 and TRBJ2-5, and 12 bases in between align with TRBD2. The end of the DNA is better explained by TRBJ2-7, so the J call may be wrong. For the CDR3, the sequence is CSGTSGNYEQYF. The base sequence is TGCAGCGGGACTAGCGGGAACTACGAGCAGTACTTC.